Listed below are T cell receptor beta chains from one sample, sequenced in a study of blood T cell repertoires in COVID-19. Sequencing was performed with immunoSEQ multiplex PCR; in TCRdb, only in-frame clones are kept and a portion is missing. The data contain 100,000 to 150,000 clones, 65% to 85% of them seen just once; the ten biggest clones take up roughly 17%. Sequencing was performed on peripheral blood. Receptors were obtained from a man aged 30 to 45 with COVID-19, enrolled during active disease. The conserved cysteine and the conserved F or W are not part of the CDR3 here. A clone size is listed for some rows: how often the clone was seen (once, few, many), or a class if it is expanded.

j_call: TRBJ2-2; clone_size: .; v_call: TRBV30; cdr3_aa: AWSVLRRSPGELF
j_call: TRBJ2-1; clone_size: .; v_call: TRBV9; cdr3_aa: ASSVDGDLAYNEQF
j_call: TRBJ2-3; clone_size: .; v_call: TRBV5-4; cdr3_aa: ASTSGTSGIQSDTQY
j_call: TRBJ1-1; clone_size: .; v_call: TRBV28; cdr3_aa: ASRAGEAF
j_call: TRBJ2-3; clone_size: .; v_call: TRBV15; cdr3_aa: ATSSPGDTQY
j_call: TRBJ1-4; clone_size: .; v_call: TRBV30; cdr3_aa: AWSFKGQTNEKLF
j_call: TRBJ1-1; clone_size: once; v_call: TRBV9; cdr3_aa: ASSPHGQASNTEAF
j_call: TRBJ1-6; clone_size: once; v_call: TRBV27; cdr3_aa: ASSMDRGSYNSPLH
j_call: TRBJ2-1; clone_size: .; v_call: TRBV5-4; cdr3_aa: ASSLTGMRRYNEQF
j_call: TRBJ1-2; clone_size: .; v_call: TRBV2; cdr3_aa: ASRAGTGNYGYT
j_call: TRBJ2-7; clone_size: .; v_call: TRBV4-1; cdr3_aa: ASSQEQGRLEQY
j_call: TRBJ1-1; clone_size: once; v_call: TRBV10-1; cdr3_aa: ASSLDRGVTEAF
j_call: TRBJ2-4; clone_size: .; v_call: TRBV6-5; cdr3_aa: ASRGGQGIQY
j_call: TRBJ2-7; clone_size: .; v_call: TRBV6-1; cdr3_aa: ASSDNSGGVYEQY
j_call: TRBJ1-1; clone_size: .; v_call: TRBV12-5; cdr3_aa: ASGLVDRENTEAF
j_call: TRBJ2-7; clone_size: .; v_call: TRBV3-1/TRBV3-2; cdr3_aa: ASSQDTRSYEQY
j_call: TRBJ1-1; clone_size: .; v_call: TRBV29-1; cdr3_aa: SVVGAGRGKGTEAF
j_call: TRBJ1-4; clone_size: .; v_call: TRBV28; cdr3_aa: ASRTPGTVNEKLF
j_call: TRBJ2-7; clone_size: .; v_call: TRBV5-1; cdr3_aa: ASSSGQGFYEQY
j_call: TRBJ1-3; clone_size: .; v_call: TRBV6-6; cdr3_aa: ASSYRDTGNTIY
j_call: TRBJ2-1; clone_size: .; v_call: TRBV5-6; cdr3_aa: ASSSGLRGNEQF
j_call: TRBJ1-1; clone_size: .; v_call: TRBV11-3; cdr3_aa: ASSPQTGHGTEAF
j_call: TRBJ2-3; clone_size: .; v_call: TRBV7-2; cdr3_aa: ASSPGLGTDTQY
j_call: TRBJ2-7; clone_size: .; v_call: TRBV28; cdr3_aa: ASRAPGQGPYEQY
j_call: TRBJ2-7; clone_size: .; v_call: TRBV4-1; cdr3_aa: ASSQPGLAEGEQY
j_call: TRBJ1-2; clone_size: .; v_call: TRBV19; cdr3_aa: ASRLTRDRGTYGYT
j_call: TRBJ1-5; clone_size: .; v_call: TRBV7-3; cdr3_aa: ASSHGGRTGGNQPQH
j_call: TRBJ1-1; clone_size: .; v_call: TRBV29-1; cdr3_aa: SVGRDRGTEAF
j_call: TRBJ2-5; clone_size: .; v_call: TRBV3-1/TRBV3-2; cdr3_aa: ASSQEVLAGQETQY
j_call: TRBJ2-5; clone_size: .; v_call: TRBV12-3/TRBV12-4; cdr3_aa: ASSLQETQY
j_call: TRBJ2-7; clone_size: few; v_call: TRBV10-3; cdr3_aa: AISPGQGYVYEQY
j_call: TRBJ1-1; clone_size: .; v_call: TRBV7-2; cdr3_aa: ASSLGGQNTEAF
j_call: TRBJ1-1; clone_size: .; v_call: TRBV6-2/TRBV6-3; cdr3_aa: ASSSIQGGSTEAF
j_call: TRBJ2-1; clone_size: .; v_call: TRBV5-4; cdr3_aa: ASGIAGEDEQF
j_call: TRBJ1-5; clone_size: .; v_call: TRBV12-3/TRBV12-4; cdr3_aa: ASPGVGNQPQH
j_call: TRBJ1-1; clone_size: .; v_call: TRBV27; cdr3_aa: ASSSRGEAF
j_call: TRBJ2-5; clone_size: .; v_call: TRBV27; cdr3_aa: ASSLGGGEVKTQY
j_call: TRBJ2-7; clone_size: .; v_call: TRBV11-2; cdr3_aa: ASSEGQVYEQY
j_call: TRBJ2-2; clone_size: .; v_call: TRBV14; cdr3_aa: ASSQEGGSGELF
j_call: TRBJ2-1; clone_size: .; v_call: TRBV7-2; cdr3_aa: ASKIEQGYNEQF
j_call: TRBJ1-2; clone_size: .; v_call: TRBV4-1; cdr3_aa: ASSQELGLSMGYT